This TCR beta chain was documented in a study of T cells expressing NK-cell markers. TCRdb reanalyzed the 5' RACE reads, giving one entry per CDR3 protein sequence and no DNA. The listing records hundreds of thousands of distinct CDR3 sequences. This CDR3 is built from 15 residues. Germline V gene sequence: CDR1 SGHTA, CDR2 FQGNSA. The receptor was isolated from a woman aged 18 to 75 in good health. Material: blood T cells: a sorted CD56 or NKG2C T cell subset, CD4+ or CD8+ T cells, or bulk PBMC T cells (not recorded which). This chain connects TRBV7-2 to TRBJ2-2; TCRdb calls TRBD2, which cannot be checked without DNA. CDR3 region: CASSPRGVGTGELFF.